The present T cell receptor beta chain was sequenced within a study of T-cell reconstitution after alpha-beta-depleted transplantation in children. V was shortened by 5 bases and J by 0 bases, with 11 bases between the two germline ends. Germline V gene lookup returns CDR1 SQVTM and CDR2 ANQGSEA. The CDR3 loop spans 14 amino acids. This clonotype was observed a few times. Unique molecular identifiers were used to barcode this TCRbeta library. In TCRdb, the PCR reads were re-called with MiXCR into one record per CDR3 protein. The table records about 610,000 distinct CDR3 sequences, over 9.5% of them present only once.

Sequencing was performed on PBMCs from the stem cell graft donor, taken from the stem cell graft. V is TRBV29-1 and J is TRBJ1-5, with D tentatively TRBD1 (5 bases). This TCR came from a human donor who donated a stem cell graft to a child with acute myeloid leukemia. CDR3 region: CSVRRDYSNQPQHF. CDR3 coding DNA: TGCAGCGTTCGCAGGGACTATAGCAATCAGCCCCAGCATTTT.